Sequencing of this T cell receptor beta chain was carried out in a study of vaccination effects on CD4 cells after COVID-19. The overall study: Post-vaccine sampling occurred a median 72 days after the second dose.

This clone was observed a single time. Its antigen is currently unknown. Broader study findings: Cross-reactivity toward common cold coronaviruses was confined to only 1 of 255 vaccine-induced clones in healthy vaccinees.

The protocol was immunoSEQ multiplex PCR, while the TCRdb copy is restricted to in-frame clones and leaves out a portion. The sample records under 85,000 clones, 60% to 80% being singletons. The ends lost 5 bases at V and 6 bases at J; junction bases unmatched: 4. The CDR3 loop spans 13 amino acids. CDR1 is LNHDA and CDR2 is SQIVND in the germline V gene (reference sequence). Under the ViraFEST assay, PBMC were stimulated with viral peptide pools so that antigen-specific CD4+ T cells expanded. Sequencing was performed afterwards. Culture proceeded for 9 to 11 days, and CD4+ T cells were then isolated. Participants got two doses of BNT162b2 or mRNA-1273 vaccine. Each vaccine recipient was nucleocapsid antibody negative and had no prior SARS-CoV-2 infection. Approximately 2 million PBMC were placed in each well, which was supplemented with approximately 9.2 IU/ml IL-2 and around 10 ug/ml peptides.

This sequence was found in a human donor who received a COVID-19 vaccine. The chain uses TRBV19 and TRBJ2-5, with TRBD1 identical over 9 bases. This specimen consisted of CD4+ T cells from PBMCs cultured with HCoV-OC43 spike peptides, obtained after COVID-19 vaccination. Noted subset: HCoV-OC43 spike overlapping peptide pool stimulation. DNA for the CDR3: TGTGCCAGTAGTTGGGACAGGGTGAAGACCCAGTACTTC. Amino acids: CASSWDRVKTQYF.